This TCR beta chain is drawn from a study of blood T cell repertoires in COVID-19. Living in 24 US areas, the participants were between roughly 18 and 90 years of age. Self-reported history from a screening survey and questionnaire set each donor's cohort. This clone was counted once. The authors' processing: Reference gene primer amplification in the assay estimated nucleated cell counts. Some clones are missing from TCRdb's copy, which holds only in-frame ones; the method was immunoSEQ multiplex PCR. Clonal size and the V and J genes are those of that table, whereas D and trimming came from the DNA. In the table there are approximately 300,000 clones, about 90% of which are singletons. The ends lost 4 bases at V and 3 bases at J; junction bases unmatched: 3. CDR1 SGHDN and CDR2 FVKESK come from the germline V gene. The CDR3 is 13 amino acids.

Sequencing used PBMCs or T cells enriched from blood (not recorded which). The TCR sequence derives from a woman aged 30 to 39 who had recovered from COVID-19. The V and J genes are TRBV14 and TRBJ2-7; 7 bases are shared with TRBD1. CDR3 in amino acids: CASSPTGVYEQYF. The CDR3 DNA reads TGTGCCAGCAGCCCTACAGGGGTCTACGAGCAGTACTTC.